The source of this TCR beta chain is a study of blood T cell repertoires in COVID-19. Some clones are missing from TCRdb's copy, which holds only in-frame ones; the method was immunoSEQ multiplex PCR. The sample includes roughly 100,000 clones, 87% of them seen just once. The CDR3 runs to 13 residues. Germline values: CDR1 SEHNR, CDR2 FQNEAQ (reference sequence). V was trimmed by 5 bases and J by 3 bases, leaving 9 bases between them. The V call is TRBV7-9, the J call TRBJ2-3; TRBD1 is a possible D gene (5 bases). What was sequenced was peripheral blood. This TCR was recovered from a middle-aged man in a cohort sampled during active COVID-19. The CDR3 loop is CASSPSGTDTQYF. CDR3 sequence (DNA): TGTGCCAGCAGCCCCTCAGGGACAGATACGCAGTATTTT.